Each of the 3 T cell receptor beta chains below was sequenced from the same sample in a study of T cell repertoires and Cas9 in healthy adults. The repertoire was sequenced with immunoSEQ multiplex PCR; TCRdb's copy has only in-frame clones and lacks some. The table has approximately 22,000 clones, about 88% seen once; the top ten hold around 0.71%. Sequenced material: CD4+ effector T cells (CD127+, CD25-, CD137-, CD154-) from PBMCs; culture status not recorded. The receptors stem from a human donor in good health.

The V and J genes are TRBV6-5 and TRBJ1-2; TRBD1 matches 7 bases. CDR1 and CDR2 from the germline V gene are MNHEY and SVGAGI. With 4 bases clipped from V and 1 base from J, the junction kept 6 bases outside the gene matches. There are 15 residues in the CDR3. The CDR3 here is CASSFGTDDNYGYTF. The CDR3 nucleotides are TGTGCCAGCAGTTTCGGGACAGATGATAACTATGGCTACACCTTC.

The V gene is TRBV28, the J gene TRBJ1-5; no clear D. Germline V lookup: CDR1 MDHEN, CDR2 SYDVKM. This CDR3 has 14 residues. V dropped 8 bases and J dropped 6 bases, with 17 bases sitting between them. For the CDR3, the DNA is TGTGCCAGCGCCCGGGCCGGAGATGGTCAGCCCCAGCATTTT. Its translation is CASARAGDGQPQHF.

The rearrangement uses TRBV6-5 and TRBJ2-3; 7 bases align to TRBD1. The junction had 5 bases not matched to a gene; V was cut back by 0 bases and J by 5 bases. CDR1 is MNHEY and CDR2 is SVGAGI in the germline V gene. The CDR3 is made up of 15 amino acids. CDR3 residues: CASSYSGRQGDTQYF. The CDR3 DNA is TGTGCCAGCAGTTACTCGGGTAGACAGGGAGATACGCAGTATTTT.